This T cell receptor (beta chain) was profiled in a study of T cells after posttransplantation cyclophosphamide. This clone was found many times. Its antigen is currently unknown. J lost 14 bases, V lost 7 bases, and 15 bases had no gene match. The CDR3 has 15 amino acids. The germline gives CDR1 MNHEY, CDR2 SMNVEV (reference sequence). Method: immunoSEQ multiplex PCR; TCRdb's copy keeps in-frame clones and lacks some. This repertoire holds 25,000 to 30,000 clones, and none appear only once. Study outcomes and limitations: Donor-recipient repertoire similarity was low at 1-2 months, rising over year one. TRB overlap between skin or GI tissue T cells and blood was limited.

The related graft donor's blood sample was taken on the day of bone marrow donation. This TCR was recovered from a woman in her sixties or seventies in good health, CMV-negative, and a related stem cell transplant donor. The sample was PBMCs. The V gene is TRBV27, the J gene TRBJ2-3; the match to TRBD2 covers 13 bases. CDR3 sequence: CASTWGGLAGPSLYF. CDR3 sequence (DNA): TGTGCCAGCACATGGGGGGGACTAGCGGGGCCTAGTTTGTATTTT.